Below, 13 T cell receptor beta chains from the same sample are listed, as sequenced in a study of blood T cell repertoires in COVID-19. The repertoire was sequenced with immunoSEQ multiplex PCR; TCRdb's copy has only in-frame clones and lacks some. The repertoire consists of approximately 270,000 clones, with more than 75% occurring once and the leading ten covering around 9%. Sequencing was done on a sample of peripheral blood. These receptors all come from a middle-aged man with active or convalescent COVID-19.

The sample holds one count of this clone. The genes are TRBV3-1 (or the pseudogene TRBV3-2) and TRBJ1-5; 10 positions agree with TRBD1. CDR3 length equals 14 residues. The V gene's germline CDR1 is LGHDT and CDR2 YNNKEL (reference sequence). J gave up 10 bases and V 4 bases, and 7 bases lay outside the gene matches. The CDR3 nucleotides read TGTGCCAGCAGCCCGGGACAGGGGATCGGACCCCAGCATTTT. Protein product: CASSPGQGIGPQHF.

Only a few counts were recorded for this clone. The chain joins TRBV28 to TRBJ1-5; the D gene is possibly TRBD1 (5 bases). Germline V gives CDR1 MDHEN, CDR2 SYDVKM. The CDR3 covers 15 residues. Deletions cut 11 bases from V and 4 bases from J, with 21 bases between. This CDR3 is CASWGGSGENQPQHF. The CDR3, as DNA: TGTGCCTCCTGGGGGGGTTCCGGCGAAAATCAGCCCCAGCATTTT.

This sequence joins TRBV6-5 and TRBJ1-4; D is unclear. The CDR3 contains 14 residues. Trimming removed 4 bases from V and 8 bases from J, with 14 bases in between. CDR1 is MNHEY, CDR2 SVGAGI, per germline. The CDR3 DNA reads as TGTGCCAGCAGTTTAGAACAGCTATCGGAAAAACTGTTTTTT. It translates to CASSLEQLSEKLFF.

The chain has TRBV2 and TRBJ2-5; possible D gene TRBD1, 5 bases. Germline CDR1 reads SNHLY; CDR2 reads FYNNEI. This CDR3 is 13 amino acids long. V was pared by 9 bases and J by 3 bases, with 14 bases between. The CDR3 region is CASSYGAEETQYF. The CDR3 nucleotides read TGTGCCAGTAGCTATGGGGCAGAAGAGACCCAGTACTTC. The whole variable domain, remainder taken from reference TRBV2 and TRBJ2-5, is EPEVTQTPSHQVTQMGQEVILRCVPISNHLYFYWYRQILGQKVEFLVSFYNNEISEKSEIFDDQFSVERPDGSNFTLKIRSTKLEDSAMYFCASSYGAEETQYFGPGTRLLVL.

The rearrangement links TRBV27 to TRBJ1-2, with 10 bases that match TRBD1. The germline V gene has CDR1 MNHEY and CDR2 SMNVEV (reference sequence). Trimming removed 7 bases from V and 4 bases from J; junction bases left unmatched: 9. CDR3 length: 15 residues. CDR3 protein: CASTTGQGGSYGYTF. CDR3 bases: TGTGCCAGCACCACAGGACAGGGGGGTAGCTATGGCTACACCTTC.

This chain uses TRBV6-6 with TRBJ2-5, with a possible D match to TRBD1 (6 bases). Germline V gene data show CDR1 as MNHNY and CDR2 as SVGAGI (reference sequence). This CDR3 spans 14 amino acids. Trimming removed 4 bases at V and 3 bases at J, with 12 bases between. The CDR3 DNA sequence: TGTGCCAGCAGTTCGAGAGCAGGGGAAGAGACCCAGTACTTC. As protein: CASSSRAGEETQYF.

The rearrangement links TRBV5-6 to TRBJ1-4; no definite D call. The CDR3 sequence is 16 residues long. Germline CDR1 and CDR2: SGHDT and YYEEEE. V dropped 5 bases and J dropped 7 bases, with 21 bases sitting between them. CDR3 in DNA: TGTGCCAGCAGTAGCCCGCAGGAGGAAGTGGGTGAAAAACTGTTTTTT. Amino acids: CASSSPQEEVGEKLFF.

The V gene is TRBV5-6, the J gene TRBJ2-7; 10 bases match TRBD2. The CDR3 totals 16 residues. Germline trimming cut 4 bases from V and 13 bases from J; bases unmatched to any gene: 20. Germline CDR1 reads SGHDT; CDR2 reads YYEEEE. In DNA form, the CDR3 reads TGTGCCAGCAGCCATATGACTAGCGGGTTGCTTAACCCCTCATACTTC. Translation: CASSHMTSGLLNPSYF. Using reference TRBV5-6 and TRBJ2-7 for the parts outside the CDR3, the full variable domain is DAGVTQSPTHLIKTRGQQVTLRCSPKSGHDTVSWYQQALGQGPQFIFQYYEEEERQRGNFPDRFSGHQFPNYSSELNVNALLLGDSALYLCASSHMTSGLLNPSYFGPGTRLTVT.

The chain is built from TRBV19 and TRBJ1-4; possibly TRBD1 for D (6 bases). The V gene's germline CDR1 is LNHDA and CDR2 SQIVND (reference sequence). V was pared by 4 bases and J by 8 bases, with 17 bases between. This CDR3 is 15 amino acids long. CDR3 region: CASSTGSAGAEKLFF. In DNA form, the CDR3 reads TGTGCCAGTAGTACCGGCTCAGCAGGGGCGGAAAAACTGTTTTTT.

The genes are TRBV27 and TRBJ1-2; TRBD1 matches at 11 bases. Germline values: CDR1 MNHEY, CDR2 SMNVEV (reference sequence). With 3 bases clipped from V and 6 bases from J, the junction kept 6 bases outside the gene matches. CDR3 length: 15 residues. CDR3 in DNA: TGTGCCAGCAGTTTTCAATGGACAGGGGGCAATGGCTACACCTTC. It codes for CASSFQWTGGNGYTF.

This clone turned up a few times. This chain connects TRBV5-1 to TRBJ2-1; TRBD1 matches 10 bases. There are 16 residues in the CDR3. The germline gives CDR1 SGHRS, CDR2 YFSETQ. Germline trimming cut 4 bases from V and 5 bases from J; bases unmatched to any gene: 9. The CDR3 coding sequence is TGCGCCAGCAGCCTCCTAGGACAGGGGGAAAACAATGAGCAGTTCTTC. Translated, it gives CASSLLGQGENNEQFF.

The chain links TRBV28 to TRBJ1-3; D perhaps matches TRBD1 (6 bases). The CDR3 sequence is 17 residues long. Deletions cut 4 bases from V and 2 bases from J, with 18 bases between. Germline V CDR1 and CDR2: MDHEN, SYDVKM. CDR3 sequence reads: CASSSPGWGGTGNTIYF. For the CDR3, the DNA is TGTGCCAGCAGTTCCCCTGGTTGGGGGGGCACTGGAAACACCATATATTTT.

The chain links TRBV20-1 to TRBJ1-5; 7 positions match TRBD1. This CDR3 spans 15 amino acids. The germline CDR1 and CDR2 sequences are DFQATT and SNEGSKA (reference sequence). J lost 3 bases, V lost 6 bases, and 11 bases had no gene match. CDR3 nucleotide sequence: TGCAGTGCCAGTCATACAGGGGTAGACAATCAGCCCCAGCATTTT. This gives the protein CSASHTGVDNQPQHF.